Listed below are T cell receptor beta chains from one sample, sequenced in a study of blood T cell repertoires in COVID-19. Repertoires were generated with immunoSEQ multiplex PCR, while TCRdb's copy carries only in-frame clones and drops some. The table includes tens of thousands of clones, approximately 89% detected once. Input material: peripheral blood. The receptors come from a human donor in a cohort sampled during active COVID-19. Each CDR3 is given with its conserved first and last residue. A D gene is named only where the DNA matches it firmly. Not all rows give a size; the values are once, few, many and, for expanded clones, a class.

.,TRBV6-5,TRBJ2-1,.,TGTGCCAGCAGTTATTCCATTGGACTTAATGAGCAGTTCTTC,CASSYSIGLNEQFF
TRBD1,TRBV5-1,TRBJ2-7,.,TGCGCCAGCAGTCCAGGGGGGACAGGGCTTTACGAGCAGTACTTC,CASSPGGTGLYEQYF
.,TRBV7-2,TRBJ1-6,.,TGTGCCAGCAGCTTAAGCGCCGGGGGTTTAAGTTCACCCCTCCACTTT,CASSLSAGGLSSPLHF
TRBD2,TRBV7-2,TRBJ2-1,.,TGTGCCAGCAGCTTAGCCCCTAGCGGGGGGGCCCAATTGAATGAGCAGTTCTTC,CASSLAPSGGAQLNEQFF
TRBD1,TRBV3-1/TRBV3-2,TRBJ1-5,.,TGTGCCAGCAGCCAGAGGGGGCAACAGCCCCAGCATTTT,CASSQRGQQPQHF
TRBD1,TRBV2,TRBJ1-1,.,TGTGCCAGCCTGAGCCGGGACAGGGAGGACACTGAAGCTTTCTTT,CASLSRDREDTEAFF
.,TRBV20-1,TRBJ1-5,few,TGCAGTGCCAGTAGAGGGACTAATCAGCCCCAGCATTTT,CSASRGTNQPQHF
TRBD2,TRBV11-2,TRBJ2-3,.,TGTGCCAGCAGCAAACTAGCGGGGGGGCCTTTGACGCAGTATTTT,CASSKLAGGPLTQYF
TRBD1,TRBV6-2/TRBV6-3,TRBJ1-5,.,TGTGCCAGCCGCCCCCGTTGGACAGGGAGTTATCGCAATCAGCCCCAGCATTTT,CASRPRWTGSYRNQPQHF
TRBD2,TRBV7-2,TRBJ2-1,.,TGTGCCAGCAGCTTCCAGACTAGCGGTTTCGATGAGCAGTTCTTC,CASSFQTSGFDEQFF
.,TRBV4-3,TRBJ1-5,.,TGCGCCAGCAGCCAAGATGTGAGGGCGAGGTACAGCAATCAGCCCCAGCATTTT,CASSQDVRARYSNQPQHF
TRBD2,TRBV4-2,TRBJ2-1,.,TGTGCCAGCAGCCAGGGGACTAGCGGGGGGGGAGACAATGAGCAGTTCTTC,CASSQGTSGGGDNEQFF
TRBD1,TRBV5-1,TRBJ2-5,.,TGCGCCAGCGGCATACAGGGGAGTGAGGGGACCCAGTACTTC,CASGIQGSEGTQYF
.,TRBV5-6,TRBJ2-3,.,TGTGCCAGCAGTCCCATTGGAGGGAGCACAGATACGCAGTATTTT,CASSPIGGSTDTQYF
.,TRBV18,TRBJ1-5,.,TGTGCCAGCTCACCACTGGGGGCCGAGGAGCCCCAGCATTTT,CASSPLGAEEPQHF
.,TRBV6-5,TRBJ2-7,.,TGTGCCACGGGCCGGCGGGGCCTGGGCGAGCAGTACTTC,CATGRRGLGEQYF
TRBD1,TRBV6-5,TRBJ2-7,.,TGTGCCAGCAGGGATACCGGGACAGGGGACAACGAGCAGTACTTC,CASRDTGTGDNEQYF
.,TRBV7-3,TRBJ2-1,.,TGTGCCAGCAGCTCTACGAGCTCCTACAATGAGCAGTTCTTC,CASSSTSSYNEQFF
.,TRBV5-6,TRBJ1-2,.,TGTGCCAGCAGCAAAACTATCACAGGGAACACCTTC,CASSKTITGNTF
TRBD2,TRBV9,TRBJ2-1,once,TGTGCCAGCAGCGTCGGACTAGCGGGGGCCCCGTACAATGAGCAGTTCTTC,CASSVGLAGAPYNEQFF
TRBD2,TRBV11-2,TRBJ2-5,.,TGTGCCAGCAGCTTATGGACTAGCGGAGAGACCCAGTACTTC,CASSLWTSGETQYF
TRBD1,TRBV25-1,TRBJ2-1,.,TGTGCCAGCAGTGAATCCGGGACAGGGTCCTACAATGAGCAGTTCTTC,CASSESGTGSYNEQFF
.,TRBV6-2/TRBV6-3,TRBJ1-1,.,TGTGCCAGCAGTGGCCGTTTGGGGGGCACTGAAGCTTTCTTT,CASSGRLGGTEAFF
.,TRBV19,TRBJ1-1,.,TGTGCCAGTAGTATAGATGGGGGTATGGCGGAGGGCACTGAAGCTTTCTTT,CASSIDGGMAEGTEAFF
.,TRBV2,TRBJ2-1,.,TGTGCGGGGGGGCAGGGCGAGAACAATGAGCAGTTCTTC,CAGGQGENNEQFF
TRBD1,TRBV5-1,TRBJ1-1,.,TGCGCCAGCAGCTTTGCGCGACAGGGCGGGATGAACACTGAAGCTTTCTTT,CASSFARQGGMNTEAFF
TRBD1,TRBV27,TRBJ2-3,.,TGTGCCAGCAGTCCCACCGGGACAGGGGTTCGAAAAGATACGCAGTATTTT,CASSPTGTGVRKDTQYF
.,TRBV18,TRBJ1-4,.,TGTGCCAGCTCACCGATCTTAGGGGGTGGTGAAAAACTGTTTTTT,CASSPILGGGEKLFF
.,TRBV25-1,TRBJ2-7,.,TGTGCCAGCAGTGACCCCTCCGGCCGGGGGTCCTACGAGCAGTACTTC,CASSDPSGRGSYEQYF
.,TRBV29-1,TRBJ2-7,.,TGCAGCACCTCTCTCCCGCCCGGGGCCTACGAGCAGTACTTC,CSTSLPPGAYEQYF
TRBD1,TRBV7-9,TRBJ1-4,.,TGTGCCAGCAGCTTAAACCCTCGACAGGGGGATGAAAAACTGTTTTTT,CASSLNPRQGDEKLFF
.,TRBV15,TRBJ2-5,.,TGTGCCACCAGCAGAGGGATTAACGGGGTACTCCAAGAGACCCAGTACTTC,CATSRGINGVLQETQYF
.,TRBV5-6,TRBJ1-2,.,TGTGCCAGCAGCGCCCTTGAGGTAGGCTATGGCTACACCTTC,CASSALEVGYGYTF
.,TRBV5-1,TRBJ2-3,.,TGCGCCAGCAGCTTGGTCGAACAGGGGAGGACAGATACGCAGTATTTT,CASSLVEQGRTDTQYF
TRBD2,TRBV6-5,TRBJ2-1,.,TGTGCCAGCAGACTTAGCGGGGGGGCCTACAATGAGCAGTTCTTC,CASRLSGGAYNEQFF
TRBD2,TRBV29-1,TRBJ2-3,.,TGCAGCGGAGGTAGCGGGGGGGCCATGGGTACGCAGTATTTT,CSGGSGGAMGTQYF
TRBD2,TRBV5-1,TRBJ2-5,.,TGCGCCAGCAGCTTAGGTAGCGGGGGGGCCGCAGAGACCCAGTACTTC,CASSLGSGGAAETQYF
.,TRBV19,TRBJ2-5,.,TGTGCCAGTAGTATCCCCGGAGGGGGCGCAGAGACCCAGTACTTC,CASSIPGGGAETQYF
.,TRBV27,TRBJ1-5,.,TGTGCCAGCAGGCAACAGGGAGCTGGGATGCCCCAGCATTTT,CASRQQGAGMPQHF
TRBD2,TRBV19,TRBJ2-5,.,TGTGCCAGTAGTATAGAGGGGACTAGCGGGTACCAAGAGACCCAGTACTTC,CASSIEGTSGYQETQYF
.,TRBV7-3,TRBJ2-4,.,TGTGCCAGCAGCTTAAATAGTATCGGCATTCAGTACTTC,CASSLNSIGIQYF
TRBD2,TRBV18,TRBJ2-3,.,TGTGCCAGCTCACCACAGGTGCCCGGGGGGGCAGATACGCAGTATTTT,CASSPQVPGGADTQYF
TRBD1,TRBV25-1,TRBJ1-2,once,TGTGCCAGCAGTCTGGGACAGCTCTATGGCTACACCTTC,CASSLGQLYGYTF
TRBD1,TRBV5-4,TRBJ2-7,few,TGTGCCAGCAGCACGGGGACAGTATCCGAGCAGTACTTC,CASSTGTVSEQYF
.,TRBV7-2,TRBJ1-1,.,TGTGCCAGCAGCTTAGATCGCAGGGAGGCGGGAAACACTGAAGCTTTCTTT,CASSLDRREAGNTEAFF
TRBD1,TRBV7-9,TRBJ1-2,.,TGTGCCAGCGCGACAGGGCCTAACTATGGCTACACCTTC,CASATGPNYGYTF